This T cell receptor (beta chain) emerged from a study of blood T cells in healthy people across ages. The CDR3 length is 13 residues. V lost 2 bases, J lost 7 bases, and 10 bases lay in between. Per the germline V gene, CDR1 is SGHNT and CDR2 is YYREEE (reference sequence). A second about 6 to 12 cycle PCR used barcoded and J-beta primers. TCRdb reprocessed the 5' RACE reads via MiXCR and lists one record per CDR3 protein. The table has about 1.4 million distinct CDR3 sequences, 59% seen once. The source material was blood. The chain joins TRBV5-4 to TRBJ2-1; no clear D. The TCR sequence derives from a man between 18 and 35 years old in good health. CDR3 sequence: CASSFDPTNEQFF. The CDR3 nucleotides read TGTGCCAGCAGCTTCGACCCTACGAATGAGCAGTTCTTC. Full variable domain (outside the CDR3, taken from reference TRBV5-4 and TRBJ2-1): ETGVTQSPTHLIKTRGQQVTLRCSSQSGHNTVSWYQQALGQGPQFIFQYYREEENGRGNFPPRFSGLQFPNYSSELNVNALELDDSALYLCASSFDPTNEQFFGPGTRLTVL.